Following are 17 T cell receptor beta chains from one sample sequenced in a study of PD-1 blockade in classical Hodgkin lymphoma. Time point noted: newly diagnosed, previously untreated cHL patient sample. The protocol was immunoSEQ multiplex PCR, while the TCRdb copy is restricted to in-frame clones and leaves out a portion. The repertoire holds approximately 45,000 clones, with about nine tenths as singletons. Input material: peripheral blood mononuclear cells (PBMCs). These receptors originate from a human donor with classical Hodgkin lymphoma.

This sequence joins TRBV5-8 and TRBJ1-2, with no clear D. This CDR3 is built from 14 residues. The V gene lost 2 bases and the J gene lost 4 bases, with 12 bases spanning the gap. The V gene's germline CDR1 is SGHTS and CDR2 YDEGEE. CDR3 protein: CASSLDAAAYGYTF. The CDR3 DNA sequence: TGTGCCAGCAGCTTAGACGCGGCGGCCTATGGCTACACCTTC.

The V and J genes are TRBV5-1 and TRBJ2-3; 10 bases fit TRBD2. Looked up from germline, CDR1 is SGHRS and CDR2 is YFSETQ. V dropped 2 bases and J dropped 5; count of bases not matched to a gene: 8. The length of the CDR3 is 16 residues. The CDR3 region is CASSLRAGGPGDTQYF. The CDR3 DNA reads as TGCGCCAGCAGCTTACGAGCGGGAGGGCCGGGAGATACGCAGTATTTT.

This chain links TRBV5-1 with TRBJ1-1; D call uncertain. The germline CDR1 and CDR2 sequences are SGHRS and YFSETQ. This CDR3 is 13 amino acids long. V was trimmed by 3 bases and J by 6 bases, leaving 12 bases between them. The DNA of the CDR3 is TGCGCCAGCAGCTATGCCGGGATCTCTGAAGCTTTCTTT. Its protein product is CASSYAGISEAFF.

This rearrangement joins TRBV10-1 to TRBJ2-1; maybe TRBD2 (5 bases). The CDR3 runs to 16 residues. Trimming shortened V by 2 bases and J by 3 bases, and 14 bases separated the two germline ends. Germline values: CDR1 WNHNN, CDR2 SYGVQD (reference sequence). CDR3 sequence: CASSEGSGKLYNEQFF. The CDR3 nucleotides read TGCGCCAGCAGTGAGGGTTCCGGGAAGCTCTACAATGAGCAGTTCTTC.

V gene TRBV4-2 combines with J gene TRBJ1-1; 7 bases match TRBD1. Trimming at V came to 0 bases and at J to 0 bases, leaving 1 base not matched to a gene. Germline V gene sequence: CDR1 LGHNA, CDR2 YNFKEQ. The CDR3 runs 15 residues. CDR3 in DNA: TGTGCCAGCAGCCAAGAGGACAGGATGAACACTGAAGCTTTCTTT. Amino acids: CASSQEDRMNTEAFF.

The rearrangement uses TRBV5-1 and TRBJ2-5; possible D gene TRBD2, 6 bases. Trimming pared 3 bases from V and 3 bases from J, leaving 21 bases between. The CDR3 is made up of 17 amino acids. CDR1 is SGHRS, CDR2 YFSETQ, per germline. CDR3 nucleotides: TGCGCCAGCAGCTGGGGCGGTCGCGGCGGGACTGAAGAGACCCAGTACTTC. This translates into CASSWGGRGGTEETQYF.

This chain connects TRBV15 to TRBJ2-4; no clear D gene. The CDR3 extends over 12 amino acids. Trimming took off 0 bases at V and 13 bases at J, with 10 bases between the two ends. In germline, CDR1 is LNHNV, CDR2 YYDKDF (reference sequence). The CDR3 DNA reads as TGTGCCACCAGCAGAGATCAAAGCCGGCAGTACTTC. Its protein is CATSRDQSRQYF.

The CDR3 DNA sequence: TGTGCCAGCAGGGAACTTAATGAAAAACTGTTTTTT. Protein sequence: CASRELNEKLFF. The chain joins TRBV6-1 to TRBJ1-4; no clear D. The CDR3 covers 12 residues. Trimming shortened V by 6 bases and J by 4 bases, and 6 bases separated the two germline ends. CDR1 MNHNS and CDR2 SASEGT come from the germline V gene.

V usage is TRBV23-1 and J usage is TRBJ1-4, with D perhaps TRBD1 (5 bases). TRBV23-1 is an ORF for which the function is uncertain. The germline V and J ends were trimmed by 0 bases and 0 bases, with 14 bases remaining between them. The CDR3 is 18 residues long. In nucleotides, the CDR3 is TGCGCCAGCAGTCAATCAGGGGAGGACGGTGCAACTAATGAAAAACTGTTTTTT. Translation gives CASSQSGEDGATNEKLFF.

The CDR3 nucleotides are TGTGCCAGCAGTTGGGCCCCAAACACCGGGGAGCTGTTTTTT. Protein sequence: CASSWAPNTGELFF. The chain recombines TRBV11-2 with TRBJ2-2; no reliable D call. The germline V and J ends were trimmed by 6 bases and 2 bases, with 10 bases remaining between them. The CDR3 extends over 14 amino acids. Germline V gives CDR1 SGHAT, CDR2 FQNNGV.

The CDR3 reads CASSLREGSEQYV. The CDR3 coding sequence is TGTGCCAGCAGTTTAAGAGAAGGGTCCGAGCAGTACGTC. The V call is TRBV27, the J call TRBJ2-7, with D hard to call. Per germline, CDR1 MNHEY and CDR2 SMNVEV (reference sequence). The V gene lost 2 bases and the J gene lost 6 bases, with 11 bases spanning the gap. This CDR3 spans 13 amino acids.

The chain uses TRBV28 and TRBJ2-2; D remains unclear. Trimming left V 7 bases short and J 2 bases short, with 5 bases between. CDR3 length: 12 residues. Per the germline V gene, CDR1 is MDHEN and CDR2 is SYDVKM. The CDR3 is CASIRNTGELFF. DNA of the CDR3: TGTGCCAGCATCAGAAACACCGGGGAGCTGTTTTTT. Variable domain in full (rest from reference TRBV28 and TRBJ2-2): DVKVTQSSRYLVKRTGEKVFLECVQDMDHENMFWYRQDPGLGLRLIYFSYDVKMKEKGDIPEGYSVSREKKERFSLILESASTNQTSMYLCASIRNTGELFFGEGSRLTVL.

This chain uses TRBV14 with TRBJ2-7; D is perhaps TRBD1 (6 bases). The CDR3 loop spans 17 amino acids. Between the trimmed V and J ends, which lost 4 bases and 5 bases, there was a span of 24 bases. The germline V gene encodes CDR1 SGHDN and CDR2 FVKESK. The CDR3 DNA follows: TGTGCCAGCAGCCTATTAATTACTGGGGGCCTCCGGGACGAGCAGTACTTC. It translates to CASSLLITGGLRDEQYF.

The chain is built from TRBV27 and TRBJ2-5; D may be TRBD1 (5 bases). The CDR3 covers 14 residues. Trimming left V 5 bases short and J 1 base short, with 11 bases between. Germline CDR1 is MNHEY and CDR2 is SMNVEV (reference sequence). The CDR3 reads CASSAWGRQETQYF. CDR3 DNA: TGTGCCAGCAGTGCCTGGGGCCGCCAAGAGACCCAGTACTTC.

J is TRBJ2-3 and V is TRBV4-1; 11 bases align to TRBD2. In germline, CDR1 is MGHRA, CDR2 YSYEKL. The CDR3 runs 15 residues. V lost 4 bases to trimming and J lost 5 bases; unmatched junction nucleotides: 5. Here the CDR3 DNA reads TGCGCCAGCAGCCCCCTAGCGGGAGGACTAGATACGCAGTATTTT. Protein product: CASSPLAGGLDTQYF.

The rearrangement links TRBV6-4 to TRBJ2-2; TRBD1 matches 8 bases. The V gene's germline CDR1 is MRHNA and CDR2 SNTAGT. The CDR3 covers 15 residues. Trimming removed 0 bases from V and 3 bases from J; junction bases left unmatched: 0. This CDR3 is CASSDSTGDTGELFF. The CDR3 nucleotides are TGTGCCAGCAGTGACTCGACAGGGGACACCGGGGAGCTGTTTTTT.

V gene TRBV28 combines with J gene TRBJ2-3; D remains unclear. The V end lost 5 bases, the J end lost 5 bases, and 17 bases lay between the germline ends. This CDR3 contains 15 residues. Germline V CDR1 and CDR2: MDHEN, SYDVKM. The CDR3 coding sequence is TGTGCCAGCAGTCCGATCGGGCCTTTCGGAGATACGCAGTATTTT. It translates to CASSPIGPFGDTQYF.